This T cell receptor (beta chain) appears in the sequencing data of a study of blood T cell repertoires in COVID-19. The data were produced by immunoSEQ multiplex PCR, yet TCRdb's version contains in-frame clones alone and is incomplete. In the table there are nearly 300,000 clones, around 88% of which are singletons. This clone was picked up a small number of times. This TCR derives from a woman aged 25 to 39 who had recovered from COVID-19. Sequenced material: peripheral blood.

The CDR3 spells CASSLVSGEKLFF. In DNA form, the CDR3 reads TGTGCCAGCAGCTTAGTTAGCGGGGAAAAACTGTTTTTT. The gene calls are TRBV7-2 and TRBJ1-4; D is undetermined. Trimming stripped 1 base from V and 8 bases from J, with 8 bases between. The CDR3 is 13 residues long. CDR1 and CDR2 (germline): SGHTA, FQGNSA.